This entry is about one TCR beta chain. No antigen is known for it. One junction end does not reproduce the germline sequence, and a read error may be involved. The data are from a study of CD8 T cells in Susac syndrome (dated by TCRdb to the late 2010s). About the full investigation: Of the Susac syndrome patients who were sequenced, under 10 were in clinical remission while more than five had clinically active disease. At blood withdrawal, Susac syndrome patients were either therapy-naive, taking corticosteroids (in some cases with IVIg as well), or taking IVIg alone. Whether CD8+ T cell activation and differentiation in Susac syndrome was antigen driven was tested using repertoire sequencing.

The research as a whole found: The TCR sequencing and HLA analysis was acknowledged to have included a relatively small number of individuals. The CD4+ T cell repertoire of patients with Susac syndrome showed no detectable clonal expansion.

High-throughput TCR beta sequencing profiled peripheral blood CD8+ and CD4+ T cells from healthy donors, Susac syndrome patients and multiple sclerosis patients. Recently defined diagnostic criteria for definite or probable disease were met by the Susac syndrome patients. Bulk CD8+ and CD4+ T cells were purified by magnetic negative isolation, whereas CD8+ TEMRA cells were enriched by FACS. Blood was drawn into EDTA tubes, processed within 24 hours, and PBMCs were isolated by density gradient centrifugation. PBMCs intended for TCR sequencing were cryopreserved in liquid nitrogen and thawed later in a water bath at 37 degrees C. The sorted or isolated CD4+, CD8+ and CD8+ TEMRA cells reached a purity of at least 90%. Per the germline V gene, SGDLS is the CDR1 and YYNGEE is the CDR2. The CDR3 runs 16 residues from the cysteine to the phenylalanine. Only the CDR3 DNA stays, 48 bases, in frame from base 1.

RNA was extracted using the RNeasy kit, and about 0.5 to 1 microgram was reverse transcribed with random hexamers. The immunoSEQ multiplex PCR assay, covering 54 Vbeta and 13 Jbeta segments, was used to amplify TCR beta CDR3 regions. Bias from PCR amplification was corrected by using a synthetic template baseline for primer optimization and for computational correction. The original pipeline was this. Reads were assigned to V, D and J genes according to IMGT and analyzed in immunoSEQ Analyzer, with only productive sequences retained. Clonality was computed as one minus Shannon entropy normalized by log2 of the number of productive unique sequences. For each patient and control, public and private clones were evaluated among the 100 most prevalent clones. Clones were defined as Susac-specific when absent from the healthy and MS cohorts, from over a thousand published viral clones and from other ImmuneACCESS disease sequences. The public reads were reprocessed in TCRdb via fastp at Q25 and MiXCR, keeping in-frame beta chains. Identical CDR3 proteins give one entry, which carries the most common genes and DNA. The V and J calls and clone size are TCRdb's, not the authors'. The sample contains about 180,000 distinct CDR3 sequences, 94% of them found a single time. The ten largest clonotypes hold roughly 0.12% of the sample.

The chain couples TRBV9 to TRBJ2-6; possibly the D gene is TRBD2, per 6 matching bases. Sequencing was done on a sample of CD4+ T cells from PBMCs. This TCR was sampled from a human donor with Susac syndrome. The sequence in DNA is TGTGCCAGCACCGTAGGGCCGGGGGCTGGGGCCAACGTCCTGACTTTC. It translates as CASTVGPGAGANVLTF.